This T cell receptor (beta chain) was sequenced for a study of T-cell reconstitution after alpha-beta-depleted transplantation in children. Germline loops: CDR1 MNHEY, CDR2 SVGEGT. The junction had 8 bases not matched to a gene; V was cut back by 0 bases and J by 5 bases. The length of the CDR3 is 17 residues. TCRbeta library construction was performed incorporating unique molecular identifiers. TCRdb reprocessed the PCR reads via MiXCR and lists one record per CDR3 protein. The top ten hold roughly 5.4% of the sample, which has over 400,000 distinct CDR3 sequences, under 15% seen once. The chain is built from TRBV6-2 or TRBV6-3 and TRBJ2-2; 8 bases map to TRBD1. The TCR originated in a human donor who donated a stem cell graft to a child with combined immunodeficiency. The sample here was PBMCs from the stem cell graft donor, taken from the stem cell graft. The CDR3, as DNA: TGTGCCAGCAGTTACTCGAAAGACAGGGGAATTACCGGGGAGCTGTTTTTT. Its translation: CASSYSKDRGITGELFF.